This T cell receptor (beta chain) was sequenced for a study of blood T cell repertoires in COVID-19 (dated by TCRdb to 2020 to 2022). Broadly, across the study: The collaborator samples originated in the United States, Italy and Spain and spanned the acute and convalescent phases of COVID-19. The material from the prospective study consisted of cDNA or gDNA derived from T cells, B-cell-depleted T cells, or PBMCs. Subjects who had been exposed to COVID-19, were actively infected with it, or had recovered from it provided the deeply sampled blood TCRbeta repertoires that made up the dataset. The repertoires were released in a freely available public database intended as a resource for research on the immune response to SARS-CoV-2. Samples came from the ongoing ImmuneRACE study (first 160 participants) plus 1,254 subjects from 6 global collaborators. A de-identified subject ID, COVID-19 status, age in years and sex were almost always included in the sample metadata. Where HLA class I and class II types were available, the types were taken from metadata supplied by the sample provider, not from assay-based typing.

Concerning this clone itself: Its antigen is currently not known. Per-base qualities were not stored, and no clone one base away is much larger.

Results and caveats for the whole study, not just this receptor: The quantity of clinical and demographic metadata differed by source and by participant and was supplied without curation.

Collaborating institutions collected whole blood in K2EDTA tubes following their own protocols. For TCRbeta analysis, collaborator samples were shipped as frozen whole blood, as isolated PBMCs, or as DNA extracted from either sample type. TCRbeta CDR3 regions were amplified from genomic DNA by means of the immunoSEQ Assay, a bias-controlled multiplex PCR. The authors' analysis ran thus. Nucleated cell counts per sample were estimated from amplification of reference gene primers within the assay. To quantify the absolute abundance of each unique TCRbeta CDR3 rearrangement, sequence reads were collapsed and filtered. Productive Simpson clonality was computed per sample as the square root of Simpson's diversity index over productive rearrangements. Imported from immuneACCESS, the table was reduced by TCRdb to in-frame sequences with V and J called. These copies leave out some clones; in studies compared against another copy, an unresolved V gene accounts for under half, and the cause of the remainder is not known. Clone size and the V and J calls come from that table; the DNA yielded D and trimming. Within this sample are approximately 52,000 clones, with approximately 91% of them counted one time only. Of the sample, more than 5.5% falls within the top ten clones.

Between the V and J ends, shortened by 5 bases and 0 bases respectively, the junction contains 11 bases. The CDR3 goes from the cysteine to the phenylalanine over 15 residues. Kept here is only the CDR3 DNA, which spans 45 bases and is read in frame from base 1. The germline V gene (reference sequence) specifies SSHAT as CDR1 and FNYEAQ as CDR2. Sequenced: peripheral blood. The TCR was taken from a man in his forties or fifties with active COVID-19. Recombination joined TRBV7-7 with TRBJ1-3; confidence is insufficient to name the D gene. The CDR3 amino acid sequence is: CASSTHAGSGNTIYF. The DNA sequence is as follows: TGTGCCAGCAGCACCCACGCGGGCTCTGGAAACACCATATATTTT.